The rows below give T cell receptor beta chains drawn from one sample of a study of T cell repertoires in cytomegalovirus infection. TCRdb recomputed calls from the reads with MiXCR, one row per CDR3 protein. The sample yields approximately 350,000 distinct CDR3 sequences, just under 35% seen once. No antigens are known for them. The material sequenced was cultured PBMCs, taken from culture after CMV antigen stimulation. These receptors were collected from a human donor in good health (CMV status not recorded). Some clones in this sample may be carry-over from other donors' samples. Both conserved end residues are part of each CDR3. Fields, in order: clone size, V gene, J gene, D gene, CDR3 DNA, CDR3 protein. D genes are given only for firm matches. The size field is filled for only some rows; it gives once, few, many or a size class.

size: few
V: TRBV12-3/TRBV12-4
J: TRBJ1-5
D: -
DNA: TGTGCCAGCAGTACTGACAGTCATCAGCCCCAGCATTTT
CDR3: CASSTDSHQPQHF

size: -
V: TRBV27
J: TRBJ1-1
D: TRBD1
DNA: TGTGCCAGCTCTGGACCGGCGACAGGGAAACCGGGGGACACTGAAGCTTTCTTT
CDR3: CASSGPATGKPGDTEAFF

size: -
V: TRBV20-1
J: TRBJ2-7
D: -
DNA: TGCAGTGCGGGTTACAGAGACTACGAGCAGTACTTC
CDR3: CSAGYRDYEQYF

size: few
V: TRBV29-1
J: TRBJ1-1
D: TRBD1
DNA: TGCAGCGTTGGACAAGTTCTAGGTGGCAGGGGGAATGTATTGCTGGACACTGAAGCTTTCTTT
CDR3: CSVGQVLGGRGNVLLDTEAFF

size: few
V: TRBV6-5
J: TRBJ2-1
D: -
DNA: TGTGCCAGCAGTTCGGGCCGGCGGGTAGGCCTGAATGAGCAGTTCTTC
CDR3: CASSSGRRVGLNEQFF

size: -
V: TRBV7-8
J: TRBJ1-6
D: -
DNA: TGTGCCAGCAGCACCGGGACTGGCAATTCACCCCTCCACTTT
CDR3: CASSTGTGNSPLHF

size: few
V: TRBV24-1
J: TRBJ2-6
D: -
DNA: TGTGCCACCGAGAAATCTGGGGCCAACGTCCTGACTTTC
CDR3: CATEKSGANVLTF

size: few
V: TRBV27
J: TRBJ1-2
D: TRBD1
DNA: TGTGCCAGCAGTGCCAACCGGGACAGGGACTATGGCTACACCTTC
CDR3: CASSANRDRDYGYTF

size: few
V: TRBV6-2/TRBV6-3
J: TRBJ2-1
D: -
DNA: TGTGCCAGCAGTTACCAGACAACAACCTACAATGAGCAGTTCTTC
CDR3: CASSYQTTTYNEQFF

size: few
V: TRBV7-6
J: TRBJ2-3
D: TRBD2
DNA: TGTGCCAGCAGCTTAACGCCGGGACTAGGAATCACAGATACGCAGTATTTT
CDR3: CASSLTPGLGITDTQYF

size: -
V: TRBV6-6
J: TRBJ2-1
D: TRBD2
DNA: TGTGCCAGCAGTTACACTAGCGGGAGCAATGAGCAGTTCTTC
CDR3: CASSYTSGSNEQFF

size: many
V: TRBV7-2
J: TRBJ2-1
D: -
DNA: TGTGCCAGCAGCTTAGAGTATGAGCAGTTCTTC
CDR3: CASSLEYEQFF

size: -
V: TRBV9
J: TRBJ2-1
D: -
DNA: TGTGCCAGCAGCGTAGTCGGGAGTGGTAATGAGCAGTTCTTC
CDR3: CASSVVGSGNEQFF

size: few
V: TRBV12-3/TRBV12-4
J: TRBJ1-4
D: TRBD1
DNA: TGTGCCAGCAGCCTAGAGCAGGGGGCGCGTGAAAAACTGTTTTTT
CDR3: CASSLEQGAREKLFF

size: few
V: TRBV7-6
J: TRBJ1-2
D: TRBD1
DNA: TGTGCCAGCAGCAGAGGACAGGGGGCCCCCTATGGCTACACCTTC
CDR3: CASSRGQGAPYGYTF

size: -
V: TRBV7-2
J: TRBJ2-1
D: TRBD2
DNA: TGTGCCAGCAGCTCGGGACTAGATTGGCATGAGCAGTTCTTC
CDR3: CASSSGLDWHEQFF

size: -
V: TRBV28
J: TRBJ1-2
D: -
DNA: TGTGCCAGCAGTGACATTAACTATGGCTACACCTTC
CDR3: CASSDINYGYTF

size: -
V: TRBV7-6
J: TRBJ2-5
D: -
DNA: TGTGCCAGCAGCTTGTTTACTGGCGGGGCCCAAGAGACCCAGTACTTC
CDR3: CASSLFTGGAQETQYF

size: -
V: TRBV28
J: TRBJ1-1
D: TRBD1
DNA: TGTGCCAGCACCCCTTTAGGGACAGAGAACACTGAAGCTTTCTTT
CDR3: CASTPLGTENTEAFF

size: once
V: TRBV27
J: TRBJ2-5
D: TRBD2
DNA: TGTGCCAGCAGTCATCGAAGCGGGAGAGGGGAGACCCAGTACTTC
CDR3: CASSHRSGRGETQYF

size: -
V: TRBV28
J: TRBJ1-1
D: TRBD1
DNA: TGTGCCAGCACCGCCACCTGGACAGGGCCGAACACTGAAGCTTTCTTT
CDR3: CASTATWTGPNTEAFF

size: many
V: TRBV7-2
J: TRBJ2-7
D: TRBD1
DNA: TGTGCCAGCAGCCCTTCCCGACCGGGACAGGGCAACTACGAGCAGTACTTC
CDR3: CASSPSRPGQGNYEQYF

size: few
V: TRBV28
J: TRBJ2-1
D: TRBD1
DNA: TGTGCCAGTTCGGACGGGCAGGGGGTTTACTACAATGAGCAGTTCTTC
CDR3: CASSDGQGVYYNEQFF

size: once
V: TRBV12-3/TRBV12-4
J: TRBJ2-7
D: TRBD2
DNA: TGTGCCAGCAGGGCTAGCGGGAGGGATTACGAGCAGTACTTC
CDR3: CASRASGRDYEQYF

size: few
V: TRBV27
J: TRBJ2-7
D: TRBD2
DNA: TGTGCCAGCAGTCCTATTCCACGCGGGGGCTCCTACGAGCAGTACTTC
CDR3: CASSPIPRGGSYEQYF

size: -
V: TRBV25-1
J: TRBJ2-1
D: TRBD1
DNA: TGTGCCAGCAGTGAACCCTCTGGGACAGGACCCTACAATGAGCAGTTCTTC
CDR3: CASSEPSGTGPYNEQFF

size: few
V: TRBV12-3/TRBV12-4
J: TRBJ1-2
D: -
DNA: TGTGCCAGCACCGTCGGACGGCTAGTAAAAGTCTTCTATGGCTACACCTTC
CDR3: CASTVGRLVKVFYGYTF